The T cell receptor (beta chain) described here comes from a study of graft-versus-host responses after intestinal transplantation. The V gene's germline CDR1 is LNHDA and CDR2 SQIVND (reference sequence). J lost 6 bases, V lost 1 base, and 11 bases had no gene match. The CDR3 totals 16 residues. A word on this clone: Its antigen is as yet unknown.

The assay was immunoSEQ multiplex PCR, and TCRdb's table has in-frame clones only and misses some. The sample shows some 93,000 clones, 91% of them seen only once. Study-level findings and limits: Among recipient marrow samples, GvH clones were found; some appeared first in ileum or blood.

This sequence was found in a human donor who received an intestinal transplant. The rearrangement links TRBV19 to TRBJ1-2, with TRBD1 identical over 7 bases. The source was unstimulated CD8+ T cells sorted from spleen or lymph node cells, collected before intestinal transplant. CDR3 coding DNA: TGTGCCAGTAGTATAGGAGGCGGGACAGAGCTGGATGGCTACACCTTC. It encodes CASSIGGGTELDGYTF.